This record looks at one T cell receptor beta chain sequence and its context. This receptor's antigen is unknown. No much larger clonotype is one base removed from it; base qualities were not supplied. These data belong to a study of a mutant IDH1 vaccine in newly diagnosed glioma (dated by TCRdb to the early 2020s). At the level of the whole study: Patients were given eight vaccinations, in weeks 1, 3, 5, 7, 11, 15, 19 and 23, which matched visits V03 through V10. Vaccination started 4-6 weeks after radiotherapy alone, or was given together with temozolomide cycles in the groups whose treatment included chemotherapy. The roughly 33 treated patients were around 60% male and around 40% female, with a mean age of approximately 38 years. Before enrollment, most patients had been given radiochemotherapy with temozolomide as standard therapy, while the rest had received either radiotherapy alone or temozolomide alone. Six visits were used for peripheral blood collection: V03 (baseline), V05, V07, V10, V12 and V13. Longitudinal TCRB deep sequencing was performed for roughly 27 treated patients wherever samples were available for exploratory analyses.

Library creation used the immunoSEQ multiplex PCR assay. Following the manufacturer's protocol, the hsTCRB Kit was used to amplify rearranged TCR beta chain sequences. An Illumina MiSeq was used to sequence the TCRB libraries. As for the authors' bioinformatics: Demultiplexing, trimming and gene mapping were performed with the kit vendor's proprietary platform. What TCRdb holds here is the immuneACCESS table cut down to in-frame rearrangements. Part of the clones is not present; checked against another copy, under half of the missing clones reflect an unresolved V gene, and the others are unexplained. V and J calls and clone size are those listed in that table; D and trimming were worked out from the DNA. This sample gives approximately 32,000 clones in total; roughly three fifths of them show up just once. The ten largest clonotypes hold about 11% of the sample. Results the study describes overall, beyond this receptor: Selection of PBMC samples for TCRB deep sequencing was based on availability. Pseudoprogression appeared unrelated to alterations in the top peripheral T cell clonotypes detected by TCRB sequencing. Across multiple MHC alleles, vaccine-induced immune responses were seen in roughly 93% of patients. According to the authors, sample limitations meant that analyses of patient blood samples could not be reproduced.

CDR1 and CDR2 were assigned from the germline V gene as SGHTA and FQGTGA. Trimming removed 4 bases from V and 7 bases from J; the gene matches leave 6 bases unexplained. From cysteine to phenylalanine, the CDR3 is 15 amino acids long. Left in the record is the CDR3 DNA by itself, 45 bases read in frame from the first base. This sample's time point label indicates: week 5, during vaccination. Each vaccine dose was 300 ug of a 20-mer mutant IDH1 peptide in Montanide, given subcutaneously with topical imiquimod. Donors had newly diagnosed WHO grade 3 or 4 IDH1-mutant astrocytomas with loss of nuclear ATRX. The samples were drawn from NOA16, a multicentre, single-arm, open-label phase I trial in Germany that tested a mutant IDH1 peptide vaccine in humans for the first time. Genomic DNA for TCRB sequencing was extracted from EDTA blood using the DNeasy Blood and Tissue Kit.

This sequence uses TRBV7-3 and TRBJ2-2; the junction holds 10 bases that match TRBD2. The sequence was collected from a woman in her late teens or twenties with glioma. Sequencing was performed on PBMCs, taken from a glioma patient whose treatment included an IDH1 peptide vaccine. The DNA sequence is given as TGTGCCAGCAGCTCCTTAGCGGGAGGAATCGGGGAGCTGTTTTTT. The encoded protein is CASSSLAGGIGELFF.